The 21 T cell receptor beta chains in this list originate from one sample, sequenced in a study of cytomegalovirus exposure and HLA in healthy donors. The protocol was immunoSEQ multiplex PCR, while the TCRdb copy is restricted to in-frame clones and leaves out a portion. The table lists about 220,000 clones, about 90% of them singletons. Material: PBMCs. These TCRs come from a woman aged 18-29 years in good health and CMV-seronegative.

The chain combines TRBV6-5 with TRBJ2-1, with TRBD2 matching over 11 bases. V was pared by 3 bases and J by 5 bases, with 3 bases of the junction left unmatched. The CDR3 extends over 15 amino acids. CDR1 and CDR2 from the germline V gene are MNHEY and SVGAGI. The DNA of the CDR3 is TGTGCCAGCAGTTATGAACTAGCGGGAGACAATGAGCAGTTCTTC. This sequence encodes CASSYELAGDNEQFF.

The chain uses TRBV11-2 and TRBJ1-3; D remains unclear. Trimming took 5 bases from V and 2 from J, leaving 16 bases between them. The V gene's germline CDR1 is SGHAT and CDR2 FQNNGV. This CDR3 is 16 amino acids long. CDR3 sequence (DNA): TGTGCCAGCAGCCCCGCCCTGTCCCAGGCTGGAAACACCATATATTTT. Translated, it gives CASSPALSQAGNTIYF.

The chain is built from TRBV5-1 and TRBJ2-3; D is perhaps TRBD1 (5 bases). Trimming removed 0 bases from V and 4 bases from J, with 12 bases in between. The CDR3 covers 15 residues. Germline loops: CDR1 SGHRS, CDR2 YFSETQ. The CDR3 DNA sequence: TGCGCCAGCAGCTTGGATGGGCAGGGCGCAGATACGCAGTATTTT. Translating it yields CASSLDGQGADTQYF.

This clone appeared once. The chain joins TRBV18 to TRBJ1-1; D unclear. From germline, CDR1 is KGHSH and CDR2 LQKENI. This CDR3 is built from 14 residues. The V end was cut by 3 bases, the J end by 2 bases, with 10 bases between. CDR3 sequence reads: CASSPSMQNTEAFF. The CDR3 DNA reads TGTGCCAGCTCACCTAGTATGCAAAACACTGAAGCTTTCTTT.

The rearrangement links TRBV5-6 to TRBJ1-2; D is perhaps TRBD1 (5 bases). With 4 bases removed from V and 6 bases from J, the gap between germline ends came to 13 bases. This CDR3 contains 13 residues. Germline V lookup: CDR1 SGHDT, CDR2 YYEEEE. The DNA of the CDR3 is TGTGCCAGCAGCGGCTCAGGGTACCATGGCTACACCTTC. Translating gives CASSGSGYHGYTF.

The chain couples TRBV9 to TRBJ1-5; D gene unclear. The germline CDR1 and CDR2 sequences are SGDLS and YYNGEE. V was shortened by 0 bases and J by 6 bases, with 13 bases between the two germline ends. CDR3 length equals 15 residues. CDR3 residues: CASSVGPRGTQPQHF. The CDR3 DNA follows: TGTGCCAGCAGCGTAGGCCCCCGGGGTACTCAGCCCCAGCATTTT.

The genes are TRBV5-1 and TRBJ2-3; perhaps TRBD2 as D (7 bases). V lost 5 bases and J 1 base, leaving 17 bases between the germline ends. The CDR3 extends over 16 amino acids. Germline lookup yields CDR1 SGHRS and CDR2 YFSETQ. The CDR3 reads CASREGGGYGTDTQYF. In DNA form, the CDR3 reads TGCGCCAGCAGAGAAGGCGGGGGCTATGGCACAGATACGCAGTATTTT.

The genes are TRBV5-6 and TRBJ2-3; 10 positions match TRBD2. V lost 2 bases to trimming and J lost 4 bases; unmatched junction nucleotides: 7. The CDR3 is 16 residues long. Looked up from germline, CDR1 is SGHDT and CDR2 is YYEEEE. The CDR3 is CASSFRAGGRADTQYF. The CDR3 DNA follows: TGTGCCAGCAGCTTCCGAGCGGGAGGGCGTGCAGATACGCAGTATTTT.

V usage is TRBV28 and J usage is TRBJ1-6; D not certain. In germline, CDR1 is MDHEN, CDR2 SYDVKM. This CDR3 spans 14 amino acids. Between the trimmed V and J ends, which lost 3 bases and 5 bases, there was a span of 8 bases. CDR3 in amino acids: CASSLRSNNSPLHF. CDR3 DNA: TGTGCCAGCAGTTTGAGGAGCAATAATTCACCCCTCCACTTT.

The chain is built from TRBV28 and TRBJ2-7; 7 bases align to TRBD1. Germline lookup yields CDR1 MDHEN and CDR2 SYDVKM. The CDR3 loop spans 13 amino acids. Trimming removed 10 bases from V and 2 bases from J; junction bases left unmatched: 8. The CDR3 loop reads CAILRQGPYEQYF. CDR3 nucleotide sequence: TGTGCCATATTACGACAGGGCCCCTACGAGCAGTACTTC. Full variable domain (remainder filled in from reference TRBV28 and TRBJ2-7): DVKVTQSSRYLVKRTGEKVFLECVQDMDHENMFWYRQDPGLGLRLIYFSYDVKMKEKGDIPEGYSVSREKKERFSLILESASTNQTSMYLCAILRQGPYEQYFGPGTRLTVT.

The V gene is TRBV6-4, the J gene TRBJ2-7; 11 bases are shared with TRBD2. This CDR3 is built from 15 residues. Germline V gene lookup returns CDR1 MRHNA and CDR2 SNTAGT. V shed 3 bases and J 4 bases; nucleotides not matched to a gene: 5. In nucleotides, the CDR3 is TGTGCCAGCAGTGAACTAGCGGGAGCGTTTTACGAGCAGTACTTC. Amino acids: CASSELAGAFYEQYF.

This CDR3 reads CAWREGLNTEAFF. The CDR3 DNA follows: TGTGCCTGGAGGGAGGGGCTGAACACTGAAGCTTTCTTT. The rearrangement uses TRBV30 and TRBJ1-1; a possible D gene is TRBD1 (5 bases). CDR3 length equals 13 residues. Germline lookup yields CDR1 GTSNPN and CDR2 SVGIG (reference sequence). Trimming stripped 3 bases from V and 0 bases from J, with 8 bases between.

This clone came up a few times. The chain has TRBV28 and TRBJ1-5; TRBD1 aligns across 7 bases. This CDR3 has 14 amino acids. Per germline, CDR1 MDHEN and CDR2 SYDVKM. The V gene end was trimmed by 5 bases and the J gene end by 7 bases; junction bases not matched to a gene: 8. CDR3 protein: CASSGQALQQPQHF. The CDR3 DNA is TGTGCCAGCAGTGGACAGGCCCTCCAGCAGCCCCAGCATTTT.

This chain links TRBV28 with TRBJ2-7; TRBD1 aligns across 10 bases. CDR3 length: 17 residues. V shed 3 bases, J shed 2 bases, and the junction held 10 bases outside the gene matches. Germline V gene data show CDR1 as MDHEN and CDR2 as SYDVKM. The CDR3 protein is CASSLIFRDRGPYEQYF. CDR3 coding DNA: TGTGCCAGCAGTTTGATCTTTCGGGACAGGGGCCCCTACGAGCAGTACTTC.

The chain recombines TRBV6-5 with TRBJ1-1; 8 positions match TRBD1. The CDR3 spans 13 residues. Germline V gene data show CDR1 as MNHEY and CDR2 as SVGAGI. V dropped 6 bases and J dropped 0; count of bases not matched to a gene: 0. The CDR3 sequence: CASRQGVNTEAFF. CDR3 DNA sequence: TGTGCCAGCAGACAGGGGGTGAACACTGAAGCTTTCTTT.

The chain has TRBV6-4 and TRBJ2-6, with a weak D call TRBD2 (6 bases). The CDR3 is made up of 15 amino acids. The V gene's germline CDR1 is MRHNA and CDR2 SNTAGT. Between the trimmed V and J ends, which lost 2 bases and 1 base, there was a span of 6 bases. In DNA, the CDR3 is TGTGCCAGCAGTGACGGGGGGTCTGGGGCCAACGTCCTGACTTTC. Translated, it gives CASSDGGSGANVLTF.

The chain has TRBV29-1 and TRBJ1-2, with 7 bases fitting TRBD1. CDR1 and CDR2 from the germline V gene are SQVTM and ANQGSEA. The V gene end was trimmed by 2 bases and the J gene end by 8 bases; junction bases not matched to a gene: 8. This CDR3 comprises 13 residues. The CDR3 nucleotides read TGCAGCGTTGAAAAAGGAACAGGGGACGGCTACACCTTC. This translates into CSVEKGTGDGYTF.

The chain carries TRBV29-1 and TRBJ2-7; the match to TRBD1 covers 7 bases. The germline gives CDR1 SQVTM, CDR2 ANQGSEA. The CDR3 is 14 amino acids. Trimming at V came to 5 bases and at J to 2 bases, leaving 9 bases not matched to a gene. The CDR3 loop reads CSVRAPDRAYEQYF. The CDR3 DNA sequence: TGCAGCGTTAGGGCCCCTGACAGGGCCTACGAGCAGTACTTC.

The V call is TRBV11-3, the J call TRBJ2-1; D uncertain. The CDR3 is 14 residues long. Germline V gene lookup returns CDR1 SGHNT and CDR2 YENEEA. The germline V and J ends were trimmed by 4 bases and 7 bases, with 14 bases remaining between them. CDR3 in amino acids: CASSSDSTGNEQFF. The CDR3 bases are TGTGCCAGCAGCTCGGATAGCACGGGTAATGAGCAGTTCTTC. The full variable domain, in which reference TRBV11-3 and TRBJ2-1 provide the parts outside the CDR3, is EAGVVQSPRYKIIEKKQPVAFWCNPISGHNTLYWYLQNLGQGPELLIRYENEEAVDDSQLPKDRFSAERLKGVDSTLKIQPAELGDSAVYLCASSSDSTGNEQFFGPGTRLTVL.

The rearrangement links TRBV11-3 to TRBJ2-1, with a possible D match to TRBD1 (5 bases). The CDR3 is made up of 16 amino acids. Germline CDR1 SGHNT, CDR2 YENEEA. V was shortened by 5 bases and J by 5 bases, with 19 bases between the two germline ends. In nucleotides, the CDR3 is TGTGCCAGCAGCCCGAGTGGGGCGGTAGGAAACAATGAGCAGTTCTTC. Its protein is CASSPSGAVGNNEQFF.

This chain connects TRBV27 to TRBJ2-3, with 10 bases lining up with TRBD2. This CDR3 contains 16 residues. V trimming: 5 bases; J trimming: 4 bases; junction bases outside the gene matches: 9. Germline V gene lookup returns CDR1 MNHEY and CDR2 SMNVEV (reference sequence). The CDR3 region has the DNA TGTGCCAGCAGTCGGACTAGCGGAGGCAGCTCAGATACGCAGTATTTT. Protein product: CASSRTSGGSSDTQYF.